Presented here are 21 T cell receptor beta chains from one specimen sequenced in a study of blood T cell repertoires in COVID-19. Data came from immunoSEQ multiplex PCR; TCRdb stores just in-frame clones and leaves some out. The sample has nearly 35,000 clones, around 84% seen once. Sequencing was carried out using peripheral blood. The receptors come from a human donor with acute or convalescent COVID-19. The donor label of this sample is uncertain.

The chain is built from TRBV27 and TRBJ1-2; no definite D call. The V end was cut by 8 bases, the J end by 9 bases, with 25 bases between. This CDR3 spans 15 amino acids. Germline assignment: CDR1 MNHEY and CDR2 SMNVEV (reference sequence). The CDR3 region is CASGPGINPVKSYTF. DNA for the CDR3: TGTGCCAGCGGACCGGGGATCAATCCGGTTAAGAGCTACACCTTC.

The gene calls are TRBV12-5 and TRBJ2-6; 8 positions match TRBD1. V lost 7 bases and J lost 0; bases outside the gene matches: 14. From germline, CDR1 is LGHNT and CDR2 FRNRAP. This CDR3 has 19 amino acids. CDR3 in amino acids: CASAFSVGTGLSGANVLTF. The CDR3 region has the DNA TGTGCTAGTGCTTTCTCGGTCGGGACAGGCCTCTCTGGGGCCAACGTCCTGACTTTC.

This chain links TRBV7-3 with TRBJ1-2; D call uncertain. The germline V gene encodes CDR1 SGHTA and CDR2 FQGTGA. The V gene lost 5 bases and the J gene lost 0 bases, with 7 bases spanning the gap. The CDR3 is made up of 13 amino acids. The CDR3 is CASSPEANYGYTF. CDR3 nucleotides: TGTGCCAGCAGCCCCGAGGCTAACTATGGCTACACCTTC.

J is TRBJ2-1 and V is TRBV19; D remains ambiguous. The V gene lost 7 bases and the J gene lost 7 bases, with 14 bases spanning the gap. Germline loops: CDR1 LNHDA, CDR2 SQIVND (reference sequence). There are 13 residues in the CDR3. The CDR3 coding sequence is TGTGCCAGTACCCTACAAGAGCGTAATGAGCAGTTCTTC. It yields the protein CASTLQERNEQFF.

This clone was seen once. The chain joins TRBV11-3 to TRBJ1-6; possible D gene TRBD1, 6 bases. CDR1 and CDR2 from the germline V gene are SGHNT and YENEEA. V was shortened by 9 bases and J by 7 bases, with 16 bases between the two germline ends. The CDR3 sequence is 14 residues long. CDR3 coding DNA: TGTGCCAGTGGGGAGGGGGTCGGAAATTCACCCCTCCACTTT. Its protein is CASGEGVGNSPLHF.

The V call is TRBV4-1, the J call TRBJ2-1, with 11 bases aligning to TRBD2. Germline V gene sequence: CDR1 MGHRA, CDR2 YSYEKL. The ends lost 3 bases at V and 6 bases at J; junction bases unmatched: 7. This CDR3 contains 16 residues. The CDR3 protein is CASSHIPGLAVNEQFF. The CDR3 DNA reads as TGCGCCAGCAGCCATATACCGGGACTAGCGGTCAATGAGCAGTTCTTC.

The V gene is TRBV13, the J gene TRBJ2-7; 9 bases are a match to TRBD2. V shed 0 bases and J 2 bases; nucleotides not matched to a gene: 5. CDR3 length equals 16 residues. Per germline, CDR1 PRHDT and CDR2 FYEKMQ (reference sequence). The CDR3 DNA reads as TGTGCCAGCAGCTTAGGCCGTAGCGGGAGTACCTACGAGCAGTACTTC. Protein: CASSLGRSGSTYEQYF.

The genes are TRBV3-1 (or the pseudogene TRBV3-2) and TRBJ1-4; a weak D match, TRBD1 (5 bases). In germline, CDR1 is LGHDT, CDR2 YNNKEL (reference sequence). This CDR3 spans 14 amino acids. The V gene lost 4 bases and the J gene lost 6 bases, with 12 bases spanning the gap. Written as DNA, the CDR3 is TGTGCCAGCAGCCGCGAGGGAGGGGATGAAAAACTGTTTTTT. It specifies CASSREGGDEKLFF.

V is TRBV19 and J is TRBJ1-3; D is uncertain. Germline V CDR1 and CDR2: LNHDA, SQIVND (reference sequence). V was trimmed by 7 bases and J by 4 bases, leaving 17 bases between them. The CDR3 covers 15 residues. The DNA of the CDR3 is TGTGCCAGTATTACAACAGCCAGCGGGGGAAACACCATATATTTT. Its translation is CASITTASGGNTIYF.

The V call is TRBV2, the J call TRBJ1-5; 9 nucleotides line up with TRBD1. Looked up from germline, CDR1 is SNHLY and CDR2 is FYNNEI. This CDR3 comprises 13 residues. Losses at the gene ends were 7 bases for V and 6 bases for J; bases not matched to a gene: 4. The CDR3 loop is CASTGTGTQPQHF. CDR3 sequence (DNA): TGTGCCAGCACCGGGACAGGGACTCAGCCCCAGCATTTT.

The table lists this clone with a few counts. One end of the junction is discordant with germline, which a read error may explain. The chain recombines TRBV7-7 with TRBJ2-5; 7 bases align to TRBD1. Germline CDR1 reads SSHAT; CDR2 reads FNYEAQ (reference sequence). The length of the CDR3 is 15 residues. Here the CDR3 reads CASSSDTGDQETQYF. Here the CDR3 DNA reads TGTGCTAGCAGCTCAGATACAGGGGACCAAGAGACCCAGTACTTC.

J is TRBJ1-2 and V is TRBV7-2; 9 nucleotides align to TRBD1. V was clipped by 5 bases and J by 2 bases; unmatched bases: 9. The CDR3 runs 16 residues. Looked up from germline, CDR1 is SGHTA and CDR2 is FQGNSA. The CDR3 nucleotides read TGTGCCAGCAGCCACGACGGGACAGGGAGAAACTATGGCTACACCTTC. Amino acids: CASSHDGTGRNYGYTF.

J is TRBJ1-1 and V is TRBV6-5; TRBD1 might be the D (5 bases). Germline-derived CDR1 and CDR2 are MNHEY and SVGAGI. V lost 2 bases to trimming and J lost 5 bases, with 9 bases between them. The CDR3 is made up of 13 amino acids. CDR3 region: CASSYGARTEAFF. CDR3 coding DNA: TGTGCCAGCAGTTACGGGGCGCGGACTGAAGCTTTCTTT.

The gene calls are TRBV2 and TRBJ2-5; D remains unclear. Trimming removed 6 bases at V and 4 bases at J, with 9 bases between. This CDR3 is built from 12 residues. The germline gives CDR1 SNHLY, CDR2 FYNNEI. CDR3 coding DNA: TGTGCCAGCAGACCGAACGGAGAGACCCAGTACTTC. Its translation: CASRPNGETQYF. Complete variable domain (other parts from reference TRBV2 and TRBJ2-5): EPEVTQTPSHQVTQMGQEVILRCVPISNHLYFYWYRQILGQKVEFLVSFYNNEISEKSEIFDDQFSVERPDGSNFTLKIRSTKLEDSAMYFCASRPNGETQYFGPGTRLLVL.

The V and J genes are TRBV30 and TRBJ1-3; TRBD1 might be the D (6 bases). Looked up from germline, CDR1 is GTSNPN and CDR2 is SVGIG (reference sequence). The CDR3 is 14 residues long. Trimming removed 6 bases at V and 4 bases at J, with 16 bases between. The CDR3 DNA reads as TGTGCCTGTGAACAGGGATCTTGGGGAAACACCATATATTTT. Its translation is CACEQGSWGNTIYF. The variable domain in full, completed from reference TRBV30 and TRBJ1-3, reads SQTIHQWPATLVQPVGSPLSLECTVEGTSNPNLYWYRQAAGRGLQLLFYSVGIGQISSEVPQNLSASRPQDRQFILSSKKLLLSDSGFYLCACEQGSWGNTIYFGEGSWLTVV.

The CDR3 spells CASSAGQVYEQFF. The CDR3 DNA is TGTGCCAGCAGCGCGGGACAGGTCTATGAGCAGTTCTTC. The J gene is TRBJ2-1, the V gene TRBV9; the match to TRBD1 covers 8 bases. Losses at the gene ends were 3 bases for V and 8 bases for J; bases not matched to a gene: 4. The germline gives CDR1 SGDLS, CDR2 YYNGEE. This CDR3 has 13 amino acids. Complete variable domain (other parts from reference TRBV9 and TRBJ2-1): DSGVTQTPKHLITATGQRVTLRCSPRSGDLSVYWYQQSLDQGLQFLIQYYNGEERAKGNILERFSAQQFPDLHSELNLSSLELGDSALYFCASSAGQVYEQFFGPGTRLTVL.

The V call is TRBV6-2 or TRBV6-3, the J call TRBJ2-1; 8 bases match TRBD2. The CDR3 length is 17 residues. The J segment lost 0 bases and the V segment lost 2 bases, leaving 6 bases of the junction unmatched. The germline CDR1 and CDR2 sequences are MNHEY and SVGEGT. The CDR3 sequence: CASSYLLAGPSYNEQFF. The DNA for the CDR3 is TGTGCCAGCAGTTACCTCCTAGCGGGTCCCTCCTACAATGAGCAGTTCTTC.

The CDR3 DNA reads as TGTGCCAGCAGCCCGGGAGCAAACAACTATGGCTACACCTTC. Translated, it gives CASSPGANNYGYTF. The gene calls are TRBV5-4 and TRBJ1-2; D is unclear. CDR1 and CDR2 from the germline V gene are SGHNT and YYREEE (reference sequence). The CDR3 contains 14 residues. The V gene lost 4 bases and the J gene lost 2 bases, with 12 bases spanning the gap. The full variable domain, in which reference TRBV5-4 and TRBJ1-2 provide the parts outside the CDR3, is ETGVTQSPTHLIKTRGQQVTLRCSSQSGHNTVSWYQQALGQGPQFIFQYYREEENGRGNFPPRFSGLQFPNYSSELNVNALELDDSALYLCASSPGANNYGYTFGSGTRLTVV.

The chain uses TRBV28 and TRBJ1-4; D call uncertain. This CDR3 has 13 residues. V was cut by 4 bases and J by 5 bases, with 8 bases left in between. Germline-derived CDR1 and CDR2 are MDHEN and SYDVKM. This chain's CDR3 is CASSSGGNEKLFF. The CDR3 DNA sequence: TGTGCCAGCAGTTCGGGCGGGAATGAAAAACTGTTTTTT.

There are a few counts of this clone. The chain has TRBV28 and TRBJ2-3; weak D call: TRBD1 (6 bases). Trimming pared 4 bases from V and 2 bases from J, leaving 19 bases between. This CDR3 region has 17 residues. Germline V CDR1 and CDR2: MDHEN, SYDVKM. The CDR3, as DNA: TGTGCCAGCAGTTCTACTGAGGACAGCAGAGTCACAGATACGCAGTATTTT. Residues: CASSSTEDSRVTDTQYF.

This clone was seen a handful of times. The chain uses TRBV2 and TRBJ1-1; D is possibly TRBD1 (6 bases). Trimming cost V 6 bases and J 3 bases, with 14 bases left between them. Per germline, CDR1 SNHLY and CDR2 FYNNEI. This CDR3 contains 14 residues. DNA for the CDR3: TGTGCCAGCAGCAGACAGGTTGGGGACACTGAAGCTTTCTTT. Encoded protein: CASSRQVGDTEAFF. The whole variable domain, filled in from reference TRBV2 and TRBJ1-1, reads EPEVTQTPSHQVTQMGQEVILRCVPISNHLYFYWYRQILGQKVEFLVSFYNNEISEKSEIFDDQFSVERPDGSNFTLKIRSTKLEDSAMYFCASSRQVGDTEAFFGQGTRLTVV.